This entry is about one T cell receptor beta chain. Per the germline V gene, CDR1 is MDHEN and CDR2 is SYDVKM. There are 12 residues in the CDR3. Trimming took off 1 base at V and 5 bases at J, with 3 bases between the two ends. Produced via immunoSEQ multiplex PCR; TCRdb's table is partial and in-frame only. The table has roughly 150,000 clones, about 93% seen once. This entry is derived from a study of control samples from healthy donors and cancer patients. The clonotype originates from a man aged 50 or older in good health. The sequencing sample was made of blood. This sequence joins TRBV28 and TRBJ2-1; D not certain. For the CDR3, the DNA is TGTGCCAGCAGTTTATCCAACAATGAGCAGTTCTTC. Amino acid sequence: CASSLSNNEQFF.